Listed here are 18 T cell receptor beta chains from one sample, sequenced in a study of human CD8 memory T cell subsets (TCRdb year 2020). Sequencing was performed on a NextSeq 550. A Human TCR Profiling Kit was used to prepare UMI-labeled 5' RACE TCRbeta libraries. With the reads reprocessed by TCRdb, a single entry stands for each CDR3 protein sequence and no DNA is reported. The table for this sample records about 6,700 distinct CDR3 sequences. The top ten clonotypes cover about 22% of the sample. Specimen: CD8+ stem-like memory T cells (TSCM and TCM) sorted from PBMCs. According to the study, the label for this sample's cell subset or site signals: stem-like memory CD8 T cells (TSTEM), CCR7+ PD-1- TIGIT-. The receptors here all came from a human donor in good health.

The chain links TRBV20-1 to TRBJ2-7; there is no DNA to check the TCRdb D call of TRBD2. Germline-derived CDR1 and CDR2 are DFQATT and SNEGSKA (reference sequence). The CDR3 spans 13 residues. CDR3 in amino acids: CSARGTSDYEQYF.

The chain recombines TRBV7-2 with TRBJ2-7; the TRBD1 assignment by TCRdb is unverifiable without DNA. The CDR3 runs to 14 residues. Germline V CDR1 and CDR2: SGHTA, FQGNSA. CDR3 protein: CASSLAGGGYEQYF.

V gene TRBV25-1 combines with J gene TRBJ2-5; the D call from TCRdb, TRBD2, cannot be confirmed without DNA. Looked up from germline, CDR1 is MGHDK and CDR2 is SYGVNS. The CDR3 runs to 15 residues. The CDR3 sequence is CASSKSGRADETQYF.

The V call is TRBV7-6, the J call TRBJ1-5; TCRdb gives TRBD1 as the D gene, but with no DNA this cannot be confirmed. The length of the CDR3 is 15 residues. The germline gives CDR1 SGHVS, CDR2 FNYEAQ. The CDR3 sequence: CASSLDTGGEQPQHF.

The V call is TRBV20-1, the J call TRBJ1-1; checking the TCRdb D call of TRBD1 is not possible without DNA. This CDR3 spans 16 amino acids. Germline loops: CDR1 DFQATT, CDR2 SNEGSKA (reference sequence). CDR3: CSAPSATTDRNYEAFF.

The chain combines TRBV5-4 with TRBJ2-1; TCRdb selects TRBD2, and the lack of DNA leaves this call unchecked. Germline CDR1 and CDR2: SGHNT and YYREEE (reference sequence). The CDR3 has 15 residues. The chain's CDR3 is CASKPSGGSYNEQFF.

Judged by frequency, this clonotype is medium-sized. CDR3 protein: CATSDGQGENQPQHF. The V and J genes are TRBV15 and TRBJ1-5; TCRdb gives TRBD1 as the D gene, but with no DNA this cannot be confirmed. This CDR3 region has 15 residues. Germline V CDR1 and CDR2: LNHNV, YYDKDF (reference sequence).

This clonotype is called large based on its frequency. The chain links TRBV28 to TRBJ1-2; the TCRdb D gene call, TRBD1, has no DNA to confirm it. CDR3 length: 13 residues. Germline values: CDR1 MDHEN, CDR2 SYDVKM. CDR3 loop: CASSSGQIYGYTF.

The rearrangement links TRBV28 to TRBJ2-7. Germline CDR1 reads MDHEN; CDR2 reads SYDVKM. The CDR3 extends over 11 amino acids. CDR3 sequence reads: CASSLLYEQYF.

The chain couples TRBV30 to TRBJ2-7; checking the TCRdb D call of TRBD2 is not possible without DNA. CDR3 length: 12 amino acids. Germline V gives CDR1 GTSNPN, CDR2 SVGIG (reference sequence). The CDR3 region is CAWSQLDLEQYF.

The chain combines TRBV5-1 with TRBJ1-1; TCRdb calls TRBD1, which cannot be checked without DNA. This CDR3 contains 14 residues. Germline V CDR1 and CDR2: SGHRS, YFSETQ. CDR3 region: CASSPGAGPSEAFF.

The V and J genes are TRBV6-2 or TRBV6-3 and TRBJ2-3. The CDR3 sequence is 14 residues long. Germline CDR1 reads MNHEY; CDR2 reads SVGEGT. CDR3 sequence reads: CASSLASSADTQYF.

The gene calls are TRBV5-5 and TRBJ2-7; TCRdb returns TRBD2, unconfirmable since there is no DNA. The CDR3 is 13 residues long. Looked up from germline, CDR1 is SGHKS and CDR2 is YYEKEE (reference sequence). The CDR3 sequence is CASSPGYSYEQYF.

This sequence joins TRBV3-1 and TRBJ2-7; TCRdb selects TRBD1, and the lack of DNA leaves this call unchecked. The CDR3 spans 16 residues. Germline lookup yields CDR1 LGHDT and CDR2 YNNKEL (reference sequence). The CDR3 loop reads CASSRTFSGAGDEQYF.

The chain couples TRBV6-1 to TRBJ2-1; the D call from TCRdb, TRBD1, cannot be confirmed without DNA. This CDR3 contains 16 residues. Germline V gene lookup returns CDR1 MNHNS and CDR2 SASEGT. The CDR3 sequence is CASSEAQGILRNEQFF.

V gene TRBV10-3 combines with J gene TRBJ1-1. CDR3 length equals 14 residues. From germline, CDR1 is ENHRY and CDR2 SYGVKD. CDR3 residues: CAISESDRVTEAFF.

This clonotype shows up as medium-sized by frequency. This rearrangement joins TRBV28 to TRBJ1-5; TCRdb outputs TRBD1, but without DNA this stays unchecked. CDR3 length: 16 amino acids. Per germline, CDR1 MDHEN and CDR2 SYDVKM. The CDR3 loop is CASSFPSDRDNQPQHF. Looking up the rest from reference TRBV28 and TRBJ1-5 gives the full variable domain: DVKVTQSSRYLVKRTGEKVFLECVQDMDHENMFWYRQDPGLGLRLIYFSYDVKMKEKGDIPEGYSVSREKKERFSLILESASTNQTSMYLCASSFPSDRDNQPQHFGDGTRLSIL.

The chain employs TRBV20-1 and TRBJ2-1; lacking DNA, the TRBD1 call made by TCRdb goes unchecked. The CDR3 sequence is 14 residues long. Germline V lookup: CDR1 DFQATT, CDR2 SNEGSKA (reference sequence). The CDR3 reads CSARGGQDYNEQFF.